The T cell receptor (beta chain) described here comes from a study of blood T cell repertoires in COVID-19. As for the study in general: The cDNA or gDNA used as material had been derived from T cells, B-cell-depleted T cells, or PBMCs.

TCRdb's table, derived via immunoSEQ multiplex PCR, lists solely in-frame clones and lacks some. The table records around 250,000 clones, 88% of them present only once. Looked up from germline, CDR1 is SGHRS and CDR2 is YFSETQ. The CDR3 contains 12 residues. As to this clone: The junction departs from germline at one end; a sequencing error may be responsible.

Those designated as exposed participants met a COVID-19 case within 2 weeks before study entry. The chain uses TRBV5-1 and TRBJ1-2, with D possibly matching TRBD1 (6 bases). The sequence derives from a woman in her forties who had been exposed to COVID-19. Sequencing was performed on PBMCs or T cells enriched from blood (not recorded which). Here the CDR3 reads CASSFSGDGYTF. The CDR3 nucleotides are TGTGCCAGCAGCTTTTCAGGGGATGGCTACACCTTC.